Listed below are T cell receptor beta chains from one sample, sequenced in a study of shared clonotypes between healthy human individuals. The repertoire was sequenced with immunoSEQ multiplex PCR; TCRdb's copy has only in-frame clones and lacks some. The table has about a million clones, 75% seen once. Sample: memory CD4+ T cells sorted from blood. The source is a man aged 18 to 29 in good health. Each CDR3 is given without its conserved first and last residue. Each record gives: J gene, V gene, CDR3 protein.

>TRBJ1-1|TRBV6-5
ASSYLDGNTEAF
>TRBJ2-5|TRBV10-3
AISGDVQETQY
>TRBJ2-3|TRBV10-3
AISERGGDRDTQY
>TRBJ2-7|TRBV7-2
ASSLEGTPIYEQY
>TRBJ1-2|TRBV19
ASSIGRAYGYT
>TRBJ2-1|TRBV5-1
ASSSQGLAGNEQF
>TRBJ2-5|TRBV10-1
ASSVGAPGETQY
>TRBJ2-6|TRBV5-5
ASSLDTYANVLT
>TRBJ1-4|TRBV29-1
SVLRGLGEKLF
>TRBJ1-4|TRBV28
ASSPSTGYIEKLF
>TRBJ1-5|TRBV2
ASSEGTGVGQPQH
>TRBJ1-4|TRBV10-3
AISESGQSNEKLF
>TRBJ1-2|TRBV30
AAPRQGLEGYT
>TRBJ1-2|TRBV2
ASRWGTEGYT
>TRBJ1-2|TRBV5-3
ARSPKEREYGYT
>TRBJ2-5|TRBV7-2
ASSPQGREKETQY
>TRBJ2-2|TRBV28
ASRRLAGGTGELF
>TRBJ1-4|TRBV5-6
ASSPRTGGRYEKLF
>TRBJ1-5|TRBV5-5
ASSLEGGNQPQH
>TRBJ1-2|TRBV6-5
ACSYRVGYGYT
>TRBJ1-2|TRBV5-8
ASSLGGANYGYT
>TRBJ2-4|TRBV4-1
ASSLGQENIQY
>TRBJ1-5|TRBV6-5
ASSRQGTGNQPQH
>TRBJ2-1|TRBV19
ATGTLGDSEQF
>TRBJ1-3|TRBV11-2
ASSWGGNTIY
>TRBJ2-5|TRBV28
ASSFGPVGAGTQY
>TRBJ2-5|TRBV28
ASSPNQEETQY
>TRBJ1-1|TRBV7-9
ASTLGGNTEAF
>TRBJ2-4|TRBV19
ASTQQGAESIQY
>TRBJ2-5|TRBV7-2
ASSSGQGVGETQY
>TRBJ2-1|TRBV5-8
ASSLRNEQF
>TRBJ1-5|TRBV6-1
ASSEAIFPPNQPQH
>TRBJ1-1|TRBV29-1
SYHRGNTEAF
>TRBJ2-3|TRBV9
ASGDRGADTQY
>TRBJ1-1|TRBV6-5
ASSPDSGGAF
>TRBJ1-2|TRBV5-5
ASSRGQGWTNYGYT
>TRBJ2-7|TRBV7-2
ASSPDRSSYEQY
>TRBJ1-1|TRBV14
ASSGQLNTEAF
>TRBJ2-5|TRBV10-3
AISESRGEETQY
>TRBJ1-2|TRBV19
ASSMGAGNYGYT
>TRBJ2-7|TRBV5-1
ASSSQGAGSYEQY
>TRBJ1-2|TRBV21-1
ASSGLGQGSGYT
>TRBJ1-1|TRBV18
ASSPLHRGRDTEAF
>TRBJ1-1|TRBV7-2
ASSLGPGRTYEAF
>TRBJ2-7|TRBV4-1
ASSQVGGSNEQY
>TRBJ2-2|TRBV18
ASSPPSGNTGELF
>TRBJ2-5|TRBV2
ASSERGAETQY
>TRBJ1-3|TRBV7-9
ASSLGQLDSGNTIY
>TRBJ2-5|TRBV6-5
ASSSGLAGGSETQY
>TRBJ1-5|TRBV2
ASSLDSSNQPQH
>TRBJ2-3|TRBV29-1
SVAAGQGTDTQY
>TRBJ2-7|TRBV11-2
ASSSSTRDGHLAEQY
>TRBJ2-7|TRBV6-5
ASSYSTRSSYEQY
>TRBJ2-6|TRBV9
ASSKGTGSGANVLT
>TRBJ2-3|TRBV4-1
ASSQGWAPGLAGTSTDTQY
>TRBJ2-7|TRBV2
ASSEIMRGEQY